This record covers a single T cell receptor beta chain. Its antigen is undetermined. This CDR3 has 15 residues. Trimming pared 4 bases from V and 4 bases from J, leaving 14 bases between. CDR1 is MNHEY and CDR2 is SVGAGI in the germline V gene. The data are from a study of PD-1 blockade in classical Hodgkin lymphoma. Findings and caveats of the study: Those starting nivolumab under 1 year post-ASCT were excluded. Baseline TCR diversity was reportedly lower in newly diagnosed patients than in healthy donors. It was reported as lower still in relapsed/refractory patients. Repertoire differences lack defined causes, possibly disease activity or prior therapy. Baseline diversity resembling that of newly diagnosed patients was seen in complete responders.

Assay used: immunoSEQ multiplex PCR; TCRdb lists only in-frame clones, some missing. Among under 15,000 clones listed, almost 90% were seen once. The time point was: cycle 4 day 1 (C4D1), after more than 5 weeks of nivolumab. After autologous stem cell transplantation all patients relapsed, and prior brentuximab vedotin exposure differed between cohorts. Negative selection with magnetic separation was used to purify CD4+ T cells from thawed PBMCs. The sequenced sample was CD4+ T cells from blood, obtained before the fourth cycle of nivolumab. The TCR comes from a human donor with classical Hodgkin lymphoma. The chain joins TRBV6-5 to TRBJ1-5; D is possibly TRBD1 (5 bases). CDR3 sequence reads: CASSSGLEGNQPQHF. The CDR3 nucleotides are TGTGCCAGCAGTTCCGGACTAGAGGGGAATCAGCCCCAGCATTTT.